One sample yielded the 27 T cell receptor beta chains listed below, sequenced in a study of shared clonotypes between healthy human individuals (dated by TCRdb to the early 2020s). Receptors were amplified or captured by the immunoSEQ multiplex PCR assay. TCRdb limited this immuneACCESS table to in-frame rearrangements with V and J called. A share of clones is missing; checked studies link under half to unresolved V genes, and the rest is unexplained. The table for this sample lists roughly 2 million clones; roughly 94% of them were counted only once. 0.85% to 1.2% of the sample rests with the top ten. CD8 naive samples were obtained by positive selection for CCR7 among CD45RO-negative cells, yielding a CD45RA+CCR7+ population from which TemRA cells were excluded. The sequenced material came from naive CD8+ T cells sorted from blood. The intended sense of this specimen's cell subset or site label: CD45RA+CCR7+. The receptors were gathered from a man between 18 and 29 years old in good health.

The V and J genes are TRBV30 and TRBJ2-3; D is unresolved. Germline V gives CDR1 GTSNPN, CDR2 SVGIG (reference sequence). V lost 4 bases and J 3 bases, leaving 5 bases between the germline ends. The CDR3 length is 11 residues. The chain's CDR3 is CAWKFTDTQYF. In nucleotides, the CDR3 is TGTGCCTGGAAATTTACAGATACGCAGTATTTT. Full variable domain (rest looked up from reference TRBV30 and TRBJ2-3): SQTIHQWPATLVQPVGSPLSLECTVEGTSNPNLYWYRQAAGRGLQLLFYSVGIGQISSEVPQNLSASRPQDRQFILSSKKLLLSDSGFYLCAWKFTDTQYFGPGTRLTVL.

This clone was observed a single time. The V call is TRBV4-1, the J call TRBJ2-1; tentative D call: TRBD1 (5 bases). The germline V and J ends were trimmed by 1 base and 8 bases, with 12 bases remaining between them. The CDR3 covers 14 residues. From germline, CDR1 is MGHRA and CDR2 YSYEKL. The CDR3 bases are TGCGCCAGCAGCCAAGGGAGACAGTACGATGAGCAGTTCTTC. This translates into CASSQGRQYDEQFF.

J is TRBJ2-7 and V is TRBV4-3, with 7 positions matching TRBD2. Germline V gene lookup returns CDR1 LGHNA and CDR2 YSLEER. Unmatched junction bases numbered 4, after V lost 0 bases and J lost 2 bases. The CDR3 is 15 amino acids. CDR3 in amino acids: CASSQDRGGPYEQYF. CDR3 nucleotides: TGCGCCAGCAGCCAAGACCGCGGGGGTCCCTACGAGCAGTACTTC.

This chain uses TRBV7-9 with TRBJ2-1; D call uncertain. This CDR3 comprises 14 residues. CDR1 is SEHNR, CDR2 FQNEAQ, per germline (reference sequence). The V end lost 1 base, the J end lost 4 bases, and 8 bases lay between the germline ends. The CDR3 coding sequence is TGTGCCAGCAGCTTAGTTTCTCCTTACAATGAGCAGTTCTTC. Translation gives CASSLVSPYNEQFF.

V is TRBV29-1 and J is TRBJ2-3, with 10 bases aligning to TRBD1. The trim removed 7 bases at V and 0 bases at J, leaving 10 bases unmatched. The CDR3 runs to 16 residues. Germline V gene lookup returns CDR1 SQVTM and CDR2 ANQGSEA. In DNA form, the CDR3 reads TGCAGCGGAGGACAGGGGGGAAGGACTAGCACAGATACGCAGTATTTT. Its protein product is CSGGQGGRTSTDTQYF.

The CDR3 protein is CASSSGLIGGDAIYF. CDR3 nucleotide sequence: TGTGCCAGCAGTTCAGGGTTGATCGGCGGAGACGCCATATATTTT. The V call is TRBV6-5, the J call TRBJ1-3; possibly TRBD1 for D (5 bases). Trimming took 4 bases from V and 11 from J, leaving 21 bases between them. The CDR3 totals 15 residues. Per the germline V gene, CDR1 is MNHEY and CDR2 is SVGAGI.

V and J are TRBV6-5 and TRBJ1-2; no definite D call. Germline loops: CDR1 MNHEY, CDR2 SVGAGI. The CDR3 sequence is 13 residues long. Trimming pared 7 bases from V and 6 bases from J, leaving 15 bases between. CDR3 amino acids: CASNGIKFNGYTF. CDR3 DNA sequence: TGTGCCAGCAACGGAATAAAATTTAATGGCTACACCTTC.

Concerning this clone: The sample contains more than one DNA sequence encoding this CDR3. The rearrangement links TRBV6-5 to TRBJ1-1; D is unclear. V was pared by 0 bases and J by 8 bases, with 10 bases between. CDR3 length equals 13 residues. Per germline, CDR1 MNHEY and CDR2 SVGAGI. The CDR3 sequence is CASSYSPGTEAFF. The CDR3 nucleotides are TGTGCCAGCAGTTACTCGCCGGGAACCGAAGCTTTCTTT.

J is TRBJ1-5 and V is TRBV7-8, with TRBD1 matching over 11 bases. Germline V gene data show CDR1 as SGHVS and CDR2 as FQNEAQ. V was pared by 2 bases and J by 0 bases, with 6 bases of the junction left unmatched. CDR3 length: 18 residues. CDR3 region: CASSLMWTGGDSNQPQHF. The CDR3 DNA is TGTGCCAGCAGCTTAATGTGGACAGGGGGCGATAGCAATCAGCCCCAGCATTTT. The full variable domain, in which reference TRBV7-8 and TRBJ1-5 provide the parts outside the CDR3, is GAGVSQSPRYKVAKRGQDVALRCDPISGHVSLFWYQQALGQGPEFLTYFQNEAQLDKSGLPSDRFFAERPEGSVSTLKIQRTQQEDSAVYLCASSLMWTGGDSNQPQHFGDGTRLSIL.

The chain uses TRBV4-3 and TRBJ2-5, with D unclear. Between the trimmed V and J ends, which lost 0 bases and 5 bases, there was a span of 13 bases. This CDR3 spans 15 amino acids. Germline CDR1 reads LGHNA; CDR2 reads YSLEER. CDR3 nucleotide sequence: TGCGCCAGCAGCCAAGATCCCGGAGTCTGGGAGACCCAGTACTTC. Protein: CASSQDPGVWETQYF.

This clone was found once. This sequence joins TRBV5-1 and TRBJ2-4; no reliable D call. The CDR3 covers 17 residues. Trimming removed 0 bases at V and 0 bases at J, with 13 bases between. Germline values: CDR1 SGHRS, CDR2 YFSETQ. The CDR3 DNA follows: TGCGCCAGCAGCTTGGCTTGGGAAGAGCTAGCCAAAAACATTCAGTACTTC. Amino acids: CASSLAWEELAKNIQYF.

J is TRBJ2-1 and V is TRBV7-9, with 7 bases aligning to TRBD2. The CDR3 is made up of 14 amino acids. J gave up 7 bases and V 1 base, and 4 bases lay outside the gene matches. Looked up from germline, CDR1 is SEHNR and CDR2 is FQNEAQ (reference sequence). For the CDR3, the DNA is TGTGCCAGCAGCTTAGGGGAGGGGCTGAATGAGCAGTTCTTC. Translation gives CASSLGEGLNEQFF.

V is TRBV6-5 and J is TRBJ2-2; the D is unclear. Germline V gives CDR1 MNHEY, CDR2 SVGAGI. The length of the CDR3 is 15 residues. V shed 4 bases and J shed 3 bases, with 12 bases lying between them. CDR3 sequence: CASSFARADTGELFF. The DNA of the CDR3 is TGTGCCAGCAGTTTCGCCCGGGCAGACACCGGGGAGCTGTTTTTT.

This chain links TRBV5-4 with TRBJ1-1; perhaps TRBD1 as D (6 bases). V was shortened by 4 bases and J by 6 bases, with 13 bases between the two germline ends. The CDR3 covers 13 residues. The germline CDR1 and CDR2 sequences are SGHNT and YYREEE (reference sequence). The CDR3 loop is CASSPVEGAEAFF. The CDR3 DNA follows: TGTGCCAGCAGCCCCGTGGAGGGGGCTGAAGCTTTCTTT.

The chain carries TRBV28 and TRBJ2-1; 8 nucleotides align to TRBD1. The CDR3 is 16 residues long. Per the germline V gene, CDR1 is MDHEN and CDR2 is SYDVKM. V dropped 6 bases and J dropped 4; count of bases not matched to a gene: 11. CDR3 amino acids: CASSLSDRGRYNEQFF. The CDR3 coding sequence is TGTGCCAGCAGCCTTTCTGACAGGGGACGTTACAATGAGCAGTTCTTC.

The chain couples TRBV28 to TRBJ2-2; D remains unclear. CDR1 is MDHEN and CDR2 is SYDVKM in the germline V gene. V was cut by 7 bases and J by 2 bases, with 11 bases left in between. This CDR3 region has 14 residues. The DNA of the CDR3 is TGTGCCAGCACCATCGACACCAACACCGGGGAGCTGTTTTTT. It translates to CASTIDTNTGELFF.

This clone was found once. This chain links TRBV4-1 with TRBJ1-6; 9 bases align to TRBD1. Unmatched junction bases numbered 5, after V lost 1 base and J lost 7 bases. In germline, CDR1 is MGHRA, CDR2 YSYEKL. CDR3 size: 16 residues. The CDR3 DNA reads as TGCGCCAGCAGCCAAGCTGTGGGACAGGGAAATTCACCCCTCCACTTT. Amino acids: CASSQAVGQGNSPLHF.

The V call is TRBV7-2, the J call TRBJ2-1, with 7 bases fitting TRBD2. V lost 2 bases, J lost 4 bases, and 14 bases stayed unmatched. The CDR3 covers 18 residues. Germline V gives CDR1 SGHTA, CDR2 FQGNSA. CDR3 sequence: CASSLRPPRRDYYNEQFF. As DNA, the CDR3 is TGTGCCAGCAGCTTACGGCCCCCAAGGCGGGACTATTACAATGAGCAGTTCTTC.

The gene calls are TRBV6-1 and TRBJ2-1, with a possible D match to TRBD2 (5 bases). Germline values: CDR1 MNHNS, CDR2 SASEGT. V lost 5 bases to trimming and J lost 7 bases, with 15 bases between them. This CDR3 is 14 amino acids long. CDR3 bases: TGTGCCAGCAGTTCGTTTACGGGGTGGAATGAGCAGTTCTTC. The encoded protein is CASSSFTGWNEQFF.

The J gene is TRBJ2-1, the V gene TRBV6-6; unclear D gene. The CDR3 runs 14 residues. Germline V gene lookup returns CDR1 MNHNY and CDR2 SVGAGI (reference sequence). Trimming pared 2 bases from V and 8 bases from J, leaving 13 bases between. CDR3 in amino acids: CASSYTELPDEQFF. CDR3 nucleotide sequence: TGTGCCAGCAGTTACACAGAGCTTCCAGATGAGCAGTTCTTC.

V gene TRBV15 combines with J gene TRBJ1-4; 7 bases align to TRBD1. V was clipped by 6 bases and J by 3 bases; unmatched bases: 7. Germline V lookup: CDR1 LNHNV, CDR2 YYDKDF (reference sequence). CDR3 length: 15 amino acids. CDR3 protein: CATRSHRGPNEKLFF. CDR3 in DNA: TGTGCCACCAGATCCCACAGGGGCCCTAATGAAAAACTGTTTTTT. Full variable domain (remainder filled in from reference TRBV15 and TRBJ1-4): DAMVIQNPRYQVTQFGKPVTLSCSQTLNHNVMYWYQQKSSQAPKLLFHYYDKDFNNEADTPDNFQSRRPNTSFCFLDIRSPGLGDTAMYLCATRSHRGPNEKLFFGSGTQLSVL.

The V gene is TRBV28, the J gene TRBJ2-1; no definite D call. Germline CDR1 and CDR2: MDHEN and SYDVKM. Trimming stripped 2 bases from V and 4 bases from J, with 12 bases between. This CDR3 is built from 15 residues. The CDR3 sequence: CASSLKSPLYNEQFF. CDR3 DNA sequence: TGTGCCAGCAGTTTAAAGAGCCCCTTATACAATGAGCAGTTCTTC.

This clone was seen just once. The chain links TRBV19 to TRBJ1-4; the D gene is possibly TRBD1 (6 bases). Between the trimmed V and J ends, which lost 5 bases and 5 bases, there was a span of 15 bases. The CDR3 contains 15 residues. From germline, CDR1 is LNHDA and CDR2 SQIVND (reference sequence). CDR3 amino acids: CASSVRQAVNEKLFF. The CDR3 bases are TGTGCCAGTAGTGTGCGACAGGCGGTGAATGAAAAACTGTTTTTT.

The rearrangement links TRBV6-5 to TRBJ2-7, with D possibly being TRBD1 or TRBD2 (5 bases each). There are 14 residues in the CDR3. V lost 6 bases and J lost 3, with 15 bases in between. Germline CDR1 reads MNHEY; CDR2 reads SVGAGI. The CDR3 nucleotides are TGTGCCAGCAGCTACGGGGCAGGGATCTACGAGCAGTACTTC. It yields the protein CASSYGAGIYEQYF.

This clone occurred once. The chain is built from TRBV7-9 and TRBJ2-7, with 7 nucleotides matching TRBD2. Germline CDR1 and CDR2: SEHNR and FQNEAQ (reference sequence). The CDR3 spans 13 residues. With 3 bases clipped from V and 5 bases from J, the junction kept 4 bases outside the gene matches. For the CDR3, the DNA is TGTGCCAGCAGCTTGTCAGGGAGGGACGAGCAGTACTTC. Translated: CASSLSGRDEQYF.

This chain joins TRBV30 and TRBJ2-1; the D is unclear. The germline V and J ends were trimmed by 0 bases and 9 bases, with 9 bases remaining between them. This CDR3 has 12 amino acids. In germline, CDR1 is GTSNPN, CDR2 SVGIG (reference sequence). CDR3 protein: CAWSVQGPEQFF. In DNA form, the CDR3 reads TGTGCCTGGAGTGTACAAGGGCCTGAGCAGTTCTTC.

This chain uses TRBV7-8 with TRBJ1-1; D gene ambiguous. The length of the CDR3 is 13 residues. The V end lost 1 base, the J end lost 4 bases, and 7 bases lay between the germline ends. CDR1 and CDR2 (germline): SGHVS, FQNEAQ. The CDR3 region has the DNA TGTGCCAGCAGCTTAGGCCAGATCACTGAAGCTTTCTTT. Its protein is CASSLGQITEAFF.